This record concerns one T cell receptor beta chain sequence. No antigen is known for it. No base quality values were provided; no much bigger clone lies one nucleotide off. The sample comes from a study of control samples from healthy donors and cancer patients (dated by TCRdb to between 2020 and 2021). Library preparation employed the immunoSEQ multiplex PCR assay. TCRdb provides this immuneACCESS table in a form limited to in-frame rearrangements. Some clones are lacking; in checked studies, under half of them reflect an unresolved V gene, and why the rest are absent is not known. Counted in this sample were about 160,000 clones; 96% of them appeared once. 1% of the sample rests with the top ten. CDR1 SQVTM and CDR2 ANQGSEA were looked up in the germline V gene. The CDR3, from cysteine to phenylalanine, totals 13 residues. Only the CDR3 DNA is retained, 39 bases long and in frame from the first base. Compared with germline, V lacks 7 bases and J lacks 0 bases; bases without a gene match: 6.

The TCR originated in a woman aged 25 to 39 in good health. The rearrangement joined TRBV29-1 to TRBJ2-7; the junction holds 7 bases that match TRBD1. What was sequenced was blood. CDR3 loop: CSARTGSSYEQYF. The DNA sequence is TGCAGCGCCCGGACAGGCAGCTCCTACGAGCAGTACTTC.